The TCR beta chain under discussion was sequenced for a study of shared clonotypes between healthy human individuals. The CDR3 contains 15 residues. The germline gives CDR1 SNHLY, CDR2 FYNNEI. With 6 bases removed from V and 3 bases from J, the gap between germline ends came to 14 bases. Method: immunoSEQ multiplex PCR; TCRdb's copy keeps in-frame clones and lacks some. Seen here are under 1,100,000 clones, around 74% observed once, and the top ten hold 1.4% to 1.5%. The sequence came from a man aged 18 to 29 in good health. The V and J genes are TRBV2 and TRBJ2-2; D might be TRBD2 (5 bases). The sequencing sample was made of memory CD4+ T cells sorted from blood. The subset was: CD45RA-negative fraction. This CDR3 is CASRSGGMHTGELFF. CDR3 nucleotides: TGTGCCAGCAGGTCTGGAGGTATGCACACCGGGGAGCTGTTTTTT.